This paragraph covers one T cell receptor beta chain sequence. This sample is drawn from a study of Ad26.COV2.S vaccination and SARS-CoV-2 variants. The method was immunoSEQ multiplex PCR; TCRdb's version includes in-frame clones alone and lacks a portion of them. This sample has 150,000 to 200,000 clones, with roughly 89% found just once. The CDR3 contains 15 residues. With 5 bases removed from V and 2 bases from J, the gap between germline ends came to 13 bases. CDR1 and CDR2 (germline): SGHRS, YFSETQ. The gene calls are TRBV5-1 and TRBJ2-2; D possibly corresponds to TRBD1 (6 bases). The sequencing here drew on peripheral blood, taken after recovery from COVID-19. The sequence derives from a human donor who had recovered from COVID-19. The DNA for the CDR3 is TGCGCCAGCAGGACCGGACAGACTAACACCGGGGAGCTGTTTTTT. This encodes CASRTGQTNTGELFF.